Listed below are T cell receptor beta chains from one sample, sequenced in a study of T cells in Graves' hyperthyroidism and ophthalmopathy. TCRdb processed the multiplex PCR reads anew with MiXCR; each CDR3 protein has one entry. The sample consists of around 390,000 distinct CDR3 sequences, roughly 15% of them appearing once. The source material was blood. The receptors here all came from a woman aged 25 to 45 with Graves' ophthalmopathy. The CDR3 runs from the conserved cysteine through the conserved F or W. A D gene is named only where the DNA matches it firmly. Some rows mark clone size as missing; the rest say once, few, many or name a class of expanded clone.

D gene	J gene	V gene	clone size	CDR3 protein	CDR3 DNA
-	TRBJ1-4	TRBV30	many	CAWRDLGEKLFF	TGTGCCTGGAGGGACTTGGGTGAAAAACTGTTTTTT
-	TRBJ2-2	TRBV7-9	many	CASSLLSPIRVTGELFF	TGTGCCAGCAGCCTGCTCTCGCCAATTCGGGTCACCGGGGAGCTGTTTTTT
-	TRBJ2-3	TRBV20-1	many	CSARDYQRASDTQYF	TGCAGTGCTAGAGATTACCAGCGCGCTTCAGATACGCAGTATTTT
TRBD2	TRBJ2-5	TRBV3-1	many	CAGQHDLAGVGETQYF	TGTGCCGGCCAACATGACCTAGCGGGGGTCGGCGAGACCCAGTACTTC
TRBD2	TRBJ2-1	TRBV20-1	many	CSATKLAGGRYEQFF	TGCAGTGCTACAAAACTAGCGGGGGGGCGATATGAGCAGTTCTTC
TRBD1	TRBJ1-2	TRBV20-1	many	CSARDGTGSLVYTF	TGCAGTGCTAGAGATGGGACAGGGAGTTTGGTCTACACCTTC
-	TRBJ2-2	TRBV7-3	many	CASSARTHTGELFF	TGTGCCAGCAGCGCCCGGACCCACACCGGGGAGCTGTTTTTT
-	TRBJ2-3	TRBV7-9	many	CASSLGPSELGALADTQYF	TGTGCCAGCAGCTTAGGGCCGTCTGAGTTGGGGGCCCTGGCAGATACGCAGTATTTT
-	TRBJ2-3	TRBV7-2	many	CASSPLTGDTQYF	TGTGCCAGCAGCCCGCTAACAGGGGATACGCAGTATTTT
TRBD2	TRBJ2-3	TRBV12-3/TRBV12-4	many	CASSLDPGGLVTDTQYF	TGTGCCAGCAGTTTAGACCCGGGGGGGTTAGTCACAGATACGCAGTATTTT
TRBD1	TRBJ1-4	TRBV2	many	CASSASTGRNEKLFF	TGTGCCAGCAGTGCCTCGACAGGGAGAAATGAAAAACTGTTTTTT
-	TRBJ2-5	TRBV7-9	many	CASSEGQTSQETQYF	TGTGCCAGCAGCGAAGGACAGACGAGCCAAGAGACCCAGTACTTC
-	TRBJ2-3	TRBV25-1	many	CASSELRGGTDTQYF	TGTGCCAGCAGTGAACTAAGGGGCGGCACAGATACGCAGTATTTT
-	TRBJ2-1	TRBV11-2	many	CASSLGLDVGLNEQFF	TGTGCCAGCAGCTTAGGCCTAGATGTTGGATTGAATGAGCAGTTCTTC
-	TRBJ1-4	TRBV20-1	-	CSARGDPSRDEKLFF	TGCAGTGCTAGAGGCGACCCTAGTAGGGATGAAAAACTGTTTTTT
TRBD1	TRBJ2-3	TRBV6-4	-	CASSEMAGGSTDTQYF	TGTGCCAGCAGTGAGATGGCAGGGGGTAGCACAGATACGCAGTATTTT
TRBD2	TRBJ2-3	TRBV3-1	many	CASSQDLAGEFYSTDTQYF	TGTGCCAGCAGCCAAGATCTAGCGGGGGAATTTTATAGCACAGATACGCAGTATTTT
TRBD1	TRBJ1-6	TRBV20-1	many	CSLKRPGTGNSPLHF	TGCAGTCTGAAGCGACCCGGGACAGGGAATTCACCCCTCCACTTT
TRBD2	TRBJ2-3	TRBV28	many	CASSSWTSGGGPPSTDTQYF	TGTGCCAGCAGTTCGTGGACTAGCGGGGGGGGACCACCAAGCACAGATACGCAGTATTTT
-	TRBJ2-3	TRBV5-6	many	CASSQGLNTQYF	TGTGCCAGCAGCCAAGGATTAAATACGCAGTATTTT
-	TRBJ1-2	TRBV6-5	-	CASSYSTQGSYGYTF	TGTGCCAGCAGTTACTCGACTCAGGGAAGCTACGGCTACACCTTC
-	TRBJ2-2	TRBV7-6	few	CASSFTSDGELFF	TGTGCCAGCAGCTTCACGAGCGACGGGGAGCTGTTTTTT
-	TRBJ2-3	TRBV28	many	CASHTSDTQYF	TGTGCCAGCCACACGTCAGATACGCAGTATTTT
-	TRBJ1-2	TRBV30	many	CAWLGGPYGYTF	TGTGCCTGGTTGGGGGGACCTTATGGCTACACCTTC
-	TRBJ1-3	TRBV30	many	CAWRPRGATGNTIYF	TGTGCCTGGCGCCCGCGGGGAGCGACTGGAAACACCATATATTTT
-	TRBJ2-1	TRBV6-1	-	CASRWGPPYNEQFF	TGTGCCAGCAGGTGGGGACCGCCTTACAATGAGCAGTTCTTC
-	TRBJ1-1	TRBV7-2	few	CASSLAGGSRAFF	TGTGCCAGCAGCTTAGCCGGGGGGAGCCGAGCTTTCTTT
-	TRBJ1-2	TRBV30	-	CAWAAGVGGYTF	TGTGCCTGGGCCGCAGGGGTAGGCGGCTACACCTTC
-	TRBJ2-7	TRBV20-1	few	CSATSASYEQYF	TGCAGTGCTACTTCCGCTTCCTACGAGCAGTACTTC
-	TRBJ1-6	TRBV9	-	CASSVGGNSPLHF	TGTGCCAGCAGCGTAGGTGGTAATTCACCCCTCCACTTT
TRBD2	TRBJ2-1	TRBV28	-	CASTSSGGARRQFF	TGTGCCAGCACCTCTAGCGGGGGGGCCCGGCGGCAGTTCTTC
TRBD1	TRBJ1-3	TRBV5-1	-	CASGGDSLASGNTIYF	TGCGCCAGCGGCGGGGACAGTCTTGCGTCTGGAAACACCATATATTTT
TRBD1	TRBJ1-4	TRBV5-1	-	CASSFARGSNEKLFF	TGCGCCAGCAGCTTCGCCAGGGGGTCTAATGAAAAACTGTTTTTT
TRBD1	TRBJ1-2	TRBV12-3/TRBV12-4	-	CASSPTGTGGAGYTF	TGTGCCAGCAGCCCAACCGGGACAGGGGGCGCGGGCTACACCTTC
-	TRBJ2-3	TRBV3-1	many	CASSPRGSGGNTQYF	TGTGCCAGCAGCCCCAGGGGGAGCGGGGGTAATACGCAGTATTTT
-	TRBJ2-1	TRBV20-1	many	CSARESPRWTRNEQFF	TGCAGTGCTAGAGAGAGCCCTAGGTGGACTCGGAATGAGCAGTTCTTC
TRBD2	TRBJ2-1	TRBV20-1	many	CSARDLLRGGGNEQFF	TGCAGTGCTAGAGATCTTTTGCGGGGGGGCGGGAATGAGCAGTTCTTC
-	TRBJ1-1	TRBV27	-	CASSLGRILRNTEAFF	TGTGCCAGCAGTTTAGGGCGAATACTTAGGAACACTGAAGCTTTCTTT
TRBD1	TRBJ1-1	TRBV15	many	CATSTSGGKAFF	TGTGCCACCAGCACCTCAGGGGGCAAGGCTTTCTTT
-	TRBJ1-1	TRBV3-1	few	CASSQTGQYTEAFF	TGTGCCAGCAGCCAAACAGGGCAGTACACTGAAGCTTTCTTT
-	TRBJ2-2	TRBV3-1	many	CASSRTPGELFF	TGTGCCAGCAGCCGGACTCCCGGGGAGCTGTTTTTT
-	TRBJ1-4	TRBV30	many	CAWTGQRGEKLFF	TGTGCCTGGACTGGACAGCGGGGTGAAAAACTGTTTTTT
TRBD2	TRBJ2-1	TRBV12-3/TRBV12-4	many	CASSLQTSGGYNEQFF	TGTGCCAGCAGTTTACAGACTAGCGGGGGCTACAATGAGCAGTTCTTC
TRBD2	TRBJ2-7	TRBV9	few	CASNPGLGFHEQYF	TGTGCCAGCAATCCGGGACTAGGTTTCCACGAGCAGTACTTC
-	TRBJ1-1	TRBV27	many	CASSYGPVGTEAFF	TGTGCCAGCAGTTACGGACCGGTGGGGACTGAAGCTTTCTTT
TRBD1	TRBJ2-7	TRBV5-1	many	CASSLKGDSFYEQYF	TGCGCCAGCAGCTTGAAGGGGGACAGCTTCTACGAGCAGTACTTC
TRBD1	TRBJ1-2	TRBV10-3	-	CAISEQTGTGLYGYTF	TGTGCCATCAGTGAGCAAACCGGGACAGGTCTTTATGGCTACACCTTC